Sequencing of this TCR beta chain was carried out in a study of PD-L1 blockade in urothelial cancer. Study-level information: Study patients had been treated with 0 to 3 previous chemotherapy regimens. Median T cell yield per blood sample was about 150,000 cells. Whole-study findings and limits: Prediction of better survival came from below-median pretreatment blood TCR clonality.

Sequenced by immunoSEQ multiplex PCR; TCRdb stores in-frame clones only, minus some. The sample holds over 15,000 clones, 89% seen once. CDR1 and CDR2 from the germline V gene are SEHNR and FQNEAQ (reference sequence). The CDR3 has 14 amino acids. V gave up 4 bases and J gave up 0 bases, with 6 bases separating them. Time point in this sample: pretreatment peripheral blood. About this clone itself: Its antigen is as yet unknown.

The receptor was isolated from a man aged 70 or older with urothelial cancer. The rearrangement joins TRBV7-9 to TRBJ1-4; the D is unclear. Source: PBMCs, taken around atezolizumab (anti-PD-L1) treatment. The CDR3, as DNA: TGTGCCAGCAGCTCCAGTGCAACTAATGAAAAACTGTTTTTT. It is translated as CASSSSATNEKLFF.